This T cell receptor beta chain was identified during a study of graft-versus-host responses after intestinal transplantation. About the study: Recipients were given multivisceral, liver-intestinal, or isolated intestinal transplants. General study findings and limits: Elevated graft-versus-host to host-versus-graft clonal ratios in allografts were recorded for patients with graft-donor T cell macrochimerism. Recipient marrow harbored GvH clones, some of which surfaced first in ileum or blood. Peak circulating GvH clone levels were associated with early post-transplant HvG declines.

The CDR3 is 15 amino acids. Unmatched junction bases numbered 3, after V lost 2 bases and J lost 1 base. Germline V lookup: CDR1 ENHRY, CDR2 SYGVKD. Turning to this clone: What it recognizes is unknown.

Using immunoSEQ multiplex PCR, the repertoire was profiled, and TCRdb retains in-frame clones only, with some absent. This table has over 65,000 clones, 92% appearing once. This chain joins TRBV10-3 and TRBJ2-7; 9 bases line up with TRBD1. This material consisted of PBMCs, taken 98 days after intestinal transplantation. The TCR originated in a human patient who received an intestinal transplant, so some T cells may come from the graft donor. The chain's CDR3 is CAISETGQGSYEQYF. CDR3 nucleotide sequence: TGTGCCATCAGTGAGACGGGACAGGGTTCCTACGAGCAGTACTTC.